Below, one T cell receptor (beta chain) is given with its context. No cognate antigen has been identified for it. Base qualities are missing; no much larger clone stands one base away. The data stem from a study of blood T cell repertoires in COVID-19 (TCRdb year 2020). Regarding the research as a whole: Samples from collaborators originated in the United States, Italy and Spain and spanned both the acute and convalescent phases of COVID-19. Subjects who had been exposed to COVID-19, were actively infected with it, or had recovered from it provided the deeply sampled blood TCRbeta repertoires that made up the dataset. The material from the prospective study consisted of cDNA or gDNA derived from T cells, B-cell-depleted T cells, or PBMCs. Where HLA class I and class II types were available, the types were taken from metadata supplied by the sample provider, not from assay-based typing. Samples came from the ongoing ImmuneRACE study (first 160 participants) plus 1,254 subjects from 6 global collaborators. A de-identified subject ID, COVID-19 status, age in years and sex were almost always included in the sample metadata. The repertoires were made available in a free public database intended to serve as a resource for research on the immune response to SARS-CoV-2.

General conclusions and limits of the study: The quantity of clinical and demographic metadata differed by source and by participant and was supplied without curation.

Trimming at the junction amounts to 5 bases on V and 4 bases on J, and the germline ends lie 14 bases apart. CDR3 length: 15 amino acids, cysteine to phenylalanine. Only the CDR3 region is kept as DNA, spanning 45 bases read in frame from base 1. According to the germline V gene (reference sequence), CDR1 reads SEHNR and CDR2 reads FQNEAQ. TCRbeta CDR3 regions were amplified from genomic DNA using the immunoSEQ Assay, a bias-controlled multiplex PCR. The original methods were these. The number of nucleated cells in each sample was estimated from the amplification of reference gene primers within the assay. Sequence reads were collapsed and filtered to measure the absolute abundance of every unique TCRbeta CDR3 rearrangement. For each sample, productive Simpson clonality was calculated as the square root of Simpson's diversity index over productive rearrangements. Held by TCRdb, this immuneACCESS table contains in-frame sequences only and omits some clones. Under half of the omission traces to an unresolved V gene where checked; the cause of the rest is unknown. V and J calls and clone size are copied from that table; D and trimming were computed from the DNA. Here the sample has around 100,000 clones; roughly 89% occur a single time. 15% to 19% of the sample goes to the ten largest clones.

Collaborating institutions collected whole blood in K2EDTA tubes following their own protocols. Collaborator samples were shipped for TCRbeta analysis as frozen whole blood, isolated PBMCs, or DNA extracted from either sample type. Rearrangement joined TRBV7-9 to TRBJ1-4; matching of 5 bases hints at TRBD1 as the D gene. Sequenced material: peripheral blood. The TCR was taken from a human donor in a cohort sampled during active COVID-19. CDR3 protein: CASSTGPRGNEKLFF. At the DNA level, the sequence is TGTGCCAGCAGCACCGGACCTAGGGGTAATGAAAAACTGTTTTTT.